The next 19 T cell receptor beta chains were all read from a single sample in a study of early T cells in non-severe SARS-CoV-2 infection. In TCRdb, the 5' RACE reads were re-called with MiXCR into one record per CDR3 protein. The table records 60,000 to 80,000 distinct CDR3 sequences, more than 9% of them present only once. Sequenced: whole blood. The receptors were sampled from an adult who was a healthcare worker with PCR-confirmed SARS-CoV-2 infection or an uninfected control (not recorded which).

This chain uses TRBV12-3 or TRBV12-4 with TRBJ1-5; D unclear. With 6 bases removed from V and 9 bases from J, the gap between germline ends came to 12 bases. The CDR3 sequence is 12 residues long. CDR3 nucleotides: TGTGCCAGCAGGGGTCAAAGTGGGCCCCAGCATTTT. Protein product: CASRGQSGPQHF.

This clonotype was seen repeatedly, ten times or more. CDR3 residues: CSVDGEGQTDTQYF. In nucleotides, the CDR3 is TGCAGCGTTGATGGGGAGGGTCAAACAGATACGCAGTATTTT. The gene calls are TRBV29-1 and TRBJ2-3; 7 bases line up with TRBD2. CDR3 length equals 14 residues. J lost 3 bases, V lost 3 bases, and 6 bases had no gene match. Germline loops: CDR1 SQVTM, CDR2 ANQGSEA.

In this sample, this clonotype turned up many times. V gene TRBV20-1 combines with J gene TRBJ2-1; TRBD2 agrees at 9 bases. V dropped 5 bases and J dropped 0; count of bases not matched to a gene: 5. CDR3 length: 15 residues. Germline CDR1 reads DFQATT; CDR2 reads SNEGSKA (reference sequence). The CDR3 region is CSAHGTSTSYNEQFF. For the CDR3, the DNA is TGCAGTGCTCACGGGACTAGCACCTCCTACAATGAGCAGTTCTTC.

V is TRBV7-6 and J is TRBJ2-5; D is possibly TRBD2 (6 bases). Trimming left V 10 bases short and J 5 bases short, with 17 bases between. CDR3 length: 13 residues. Per the germline V gene, CDR1 is SGHVS and CDR2 is FNYEAQ. In nucleotides, the CDR3 is TGTGCCACTAGCGCTACGTGGGCGGAGACCCAGTACTTC. It specifies CATSATWAETQYF.

This clonotype showed up many times. The CDR3 region has the DNA TGTGCCAGCAGCGGGGGGGTGTCAGATACGCAGTATTTT. Encoded protein: CASSGGVSDTQYF. J is TRBJ2-3 and V is TRBV7-2; TRBD2 matches 7 bases. Germline CDR1 reads SGHTA; CDR2 reads FQGNSA. The V segment lost 5 bases and the J segment 4 bases; nucleotides outside the gene matches: 3. The CDR3 sequence is 13 residues long.

This clonotype has a count of ten or more. V is TRBV4-2 and J is TRBJ1-2; D unresolved. Germline assignment: CDR1 LGHNA and CDR2 YNFKEQ. V was pared by 0 bases and J by 2 bases, with 10 bases between. The CDR3 loop spans 15 amino acids. The CDR3 coding sequence is TGTGCCAGCAGCCAAGACAGTGCCAAAAACTATGGCTACACCTTC. Amino acids: CASSQDSAKNYGYTF.

The V and J genes are TRBV7-8 and TRBJ2-7; TRBD1 matches 9 bases. Losses at the gene ends were 5 bases for V and 1 base for J; bases not matched to a gene: 9. The CDR3 covers 16 residues. The germline CDR1 and CDR2 sequences are SGHVS and FQNEAQ. CDR3 in DNA: TGTGCCAGCAGCAATCTACCGGGACAGGGATCCTACGAGCAGTACTTC. Its translation: CASSNLPGQGSYEQYF. The full variable domain, its missing parts supplied by reference TRBV7-8 and TRBJ2-7, is GAGVSQSPRYKVAKRGQDVALRCDPISGHVSLFWYQQALGQGPEFLTYFQNEAQLDKSGLPSDRFFAERPEGSVSTLKIQRTQQEDSAVYLCASSNLPGQGSYEQYFGPGTRLTVT.

Many counts were recorded for this clonotype. J is TRBJ2-1 and V is TRBV9, with unresolved D. The germline V and J ends were trimmed by 3 bases and 5 bases, with 3 bases remaining between them. Germline CDR1 is SGDLS and CDR2 is YYNGEE. This CDR3 has 11 residues. CDR3 protein: CASSENNEQFF. The CDR3 DNA sequence: TGTGCCAGCAGCGAGAACAATGAGCAGTTCTTC.

Only a few counts were recorded for this clonotype. This chain joins TRBV6-4 and TRBJ1-5; D is ambiguous. V gave up 7 bases and J gave up 5 bases, with 12 bases separating them. Germline V gene sequence: CDR1 MRHNA, CDR2 SNTAGT. This CDR3 is 13 amino acids long. CDR3 in DNA: TGTGCCAGCATCGGGAAGAGGCATCAGCCCCAGCATTTT. Translating it yields CASIGKRHQPQHF.

V gene TRBV4-2 combines with J gene TRBJ2-5, with 8 bases matching TRBD1. CDR1 and CDR2 (germline): LGHNA, YNFKEQ. The CDR3 is 15 residues long. J gave up 4 bases and V 0 bases, and 4 bases lay outside the gene matches. In DNA, the CDR3 is TGTGCCAGCAGCCAAGATCAGGGGGCGGGAGAGACCCAGTACTTC. Its translation is CASSQDQGAGETQYF.

This clonotype was seen repeatedly, ten times or more. The CDR3 loop is CASSPQVTFSYEQYF. The CDR3 region has the DNA TGTGCCAGCAGCCCACAGGTTACTTTTTCCTACGAGCAGTACTTC. This chain connects TRBV7-8 to TRBJ2-7; TRBD1 is a possible D gene (5 bases). The germline V gene encodes CDR1 SGHVS and CDR2 FQNEAQ. The CDR3 runs to 15 residues. V lost 5 bases, J lost 1 base, and 15 bases lay in between.

This chain joins TRBV28 and TRBJ1-2, with D possibly matching TRBD1 (6 bases). The V and J ends lost 2 bases and 4 bases respectively, with 17 bases between them. The CDR3 sequence is 16 residues long. Germline V gene sequence: CDR1 MDHEN, CDR2 SYDVKM. CDR3 region: CASSLGGRGYGYGYTF. CDR3 nucleotides: TGTGCCAGCAGTTTAGGGGGCAGGGGCTACGGCTATGGCTACACCTTC.

This clonotype has a single count. The J gene is TRBJ1-6, the V gene TRBV6-5; D is uncertain. The length of the CDR3 is 11 residues. Per the germline V gene, CDR1 is MNHEY and CDR2 is SVGAGI. V lost 8 bases to trimming and J lost 9 bases, with 8 bases between them. The DNA of the CDR3 is TGTGCCAGCGGGGTTGGTTCACCCCTCCACTTT. Translated: CASGVGSPLHF.

Ten or more counts support this clonotype. The V and J genes are TRBV30 and TRBJ2-7; D might be TRBD2 (5 bases). Trimming cost V 6 bases and J 5 bases, with 14 bases left between them. Germline V CDR1 and CDR2: GTSNPN, SVGIG (reference sequence). The CDR3 extends over 12 amino acids. CDR3 bases: TGTGCCTGCATGGAGGCTGCTGACGAGCAGTACTTC. Its protein is CACMEAADEQYF.

The chain joins TRBV20-1 to TRBJ2-3; no clear D gene. Trimming took off 5 bases at V and 2 bases at J, with 8 bases between the two ends. CDR3 size: 12 residues. The V gene's germline CDR1 is DFQATT and CDR2 SNEGSKA (reference sequence). The CDR3 nucleotides read TGCAGTGCTTACGCCCTCACAGATACGCAGTATTTT. As protein: CSAYALTDTQYF.

This clonotype came up a few times. V usage is TRBV28 and J usage is TRBJ1-2; D is ambiguous. Between the trimmed V and J ends, which lost 8 bases and 0 bases, there was a span of 4 bases. Germline V CDR1 and CDR2: MDHEN, SYDVKM. The CDR3 covers 11 residues. CDR3 sequence: CASGANYGYTF. CDR3 DNA sequence: TGTGCCAGCGGAGCTAACTATGGCTACACCTTC.

The rearrangement uses TRBV9 and TRBJ1-2; D is ambiguous. This CDR3 region has 17 residues. The V end was cut by 4 bases, the J end by 0 bases, with 19 bases between. Germline values: CDR1 SGDLS, CDR2 YYNGEE. CDR3 coding DNA: TGTGCCAGCAGCCTCAACCCAAGGGATTCGTCTAACTATGGCTACACCTTC. It encodes CASSLNPRDSSNYGYTF.

This clonotype appeared many times. The V call is TRBV7-2, the J call TRBJ2-1; D might be TRBD2 (6 bases). With 10 bases removed from V and 4 bases from J, the gap between germline ends came to 20 bases. This CDR3 region has 15 residues. Per the germline V gene, CDR1 is SGHTA and CDR2 is FQGNSA. The CDR3 nucleotides read TGTGCCACCCGGGGGAAAGGGTCCTTGTACAATGAGCAGTTCTTC. This codes for CATRGKGSLYNEQFF.

The rearrangement uses TRBV3-1 and TRBJ1-2; no firm D call. The CDR3 covers 16 residues. Between the trimmed V and J ends, which lost 0 bases and 1 base, there was a span of 12 bases. The V gene's germline CDR1 is LGHDT and CDR2 YNNKEL (reference sequence). CDR3 bases: TGTGCCAGCAGCCAAGATCGCAAAGGGATTAACTATGGCTACACCTTC. Translation: CASSQDRKGINYGYTF.